This TCR beta chain comes out of a study of blood T cells in healthy people across ages. Together with a sample-barcoded 5' primer, a J-beta primer mix was included in a second PCR lasting about 7 to 12 cycles. Each TCR beta cDNA got a 12-nucleotide random molecular identifier. TCRdb called the 5' RACE reads again in MiXCR, with one record for every CDR3 protein. Of fewer than 1 million distinct CDR3 sequences in the sample, 40% to 50% were seen once. General study points: When set beside aged donors, long-lived donors presented more naive CD4+ cells and higher diversity.

Russia was home to the donors, healthy Caucasian individuals aged 6 to 90. For this clonotype: Its antigen remains unknown.

The specimen was blood. The sequence was obtained from a man aged 60 to 69 in good health.

CDR3: CAIRSTEMNTEAFF. CDR3 nucleotide sequence: TGTGCCATCAGATCGACAGAGATGAACACTGAAGCTTTCTTT. This chain links TRBV10-3 with TRBJ1-1, with a possible D match to TRBD1 (5 bases). Germline V lookup: CDR1 ENHRY, CDR2 SYGVKD. CDR3 length: 14 residues. V lost 6 bases and J 0 bases, leaving 11 bases between the germline ends.